This T cell receptor beta chain was sequenced for a study of T cells in Graves' hyperthyroidism and ophthalmopathy. Trimming took 6 bases from V and 5 from J; bases not matched to a gene: 3. The CDR3 is 12 residues long. Germline CDR1 is MNHNS and CDR2 is SASEGT. TCR beta CDR3 sequences were amplified from RNA transcripts. First-round RT-PCR of the TCR CDR3 relied on the HTBI primer set. TCRdb passed the multiplex PCR reads through MiXCR, listing each CDR3 protein once. This table holds about 350,000 distinct CDR3 sequences, roughly 19% found once. This TCR was sampled from a young woman with Graves' hyperthyroidism. The genes are TRBV6-1 and TRBJ1-1, with 7 positions matching TRBD1. Sequenced sample: blood. CDR3 residues: CASRTGWTEAFF. CDR3 sequence (DNA): TGTGCCAGCAGGACAGGGTGGACTGAAGCTTTCTTT.